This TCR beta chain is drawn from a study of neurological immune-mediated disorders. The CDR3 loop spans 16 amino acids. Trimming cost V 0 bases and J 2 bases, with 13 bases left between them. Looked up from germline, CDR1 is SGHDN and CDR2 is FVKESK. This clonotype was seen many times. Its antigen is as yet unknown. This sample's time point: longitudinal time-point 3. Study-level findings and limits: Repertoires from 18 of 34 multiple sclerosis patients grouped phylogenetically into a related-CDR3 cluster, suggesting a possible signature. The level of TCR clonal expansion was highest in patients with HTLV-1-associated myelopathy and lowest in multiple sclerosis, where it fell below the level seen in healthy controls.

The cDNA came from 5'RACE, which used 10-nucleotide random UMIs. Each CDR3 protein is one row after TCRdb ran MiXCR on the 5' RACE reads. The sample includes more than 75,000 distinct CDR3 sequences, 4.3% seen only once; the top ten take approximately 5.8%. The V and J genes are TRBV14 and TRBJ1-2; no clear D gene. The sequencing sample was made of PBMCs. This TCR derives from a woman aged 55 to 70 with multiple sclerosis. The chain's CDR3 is CASSQDFGTFNYGYTF. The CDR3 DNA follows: TGTGCCAGCAGCCAAGATTTTGGAACCTTCAACTATGGCTACACCTTC.